This T cell receptor (beta chain) was recorded in a study of T cells in Graves' hyperthyroidism and ophthalmopathy. This clonotype was counted ten times or more. Ophthalmopathy cases scored 3 or more on the Clinical Activity Score and 4 or more on NOSPECS grade, with duration below 3 months. Uncontrolled infection, other autoimmune disease, pregnancy or lactation led to exclusion. On the basis of clinical symptoms, serum thyroxine and TRAb, thyroid ultrasound and orbital computed tomography, diagnoses were made. Regions amplified from RNA transcripts were the TCR beta CDR3 regions. When the TCR CDR3 underwent first-round RT-PCR, the HTBI primer set was used. TCRdb reprocessed the multiplex PCR reads with MiXCR, giving one entry per CDR3 protein. Found here are hundreds of thousands of distinct CDR3 sequences, roughly 14% of them singletons; the top ten hold 13%. The sequence came from a man aged 18 to 29 with Graves' ophthalmopathy. The sequencing sample was made of blood.

The CDR3: CSARAMGWGLAGGSYEQYF. The CDR3 DNA reads TGCAGTGCTAGAGCCATGGGGTGGGGACTAGCGGGAGGTTCCTACGAGCAGTACTTC. The rearrangement links TRBV20-1 to TRBJ2-7, with 15 positions matching TRBD2. The ends lost 1 base at V and 1 base at J; junction bases unmatched: 11. The germline V gene encodes CDR1 DFQATT and CDR2 SNEGSKA (reference sequence). The CDR3 contains 19 residues.